This entry lists 10 T cell receptor beta chains sequenced from one sample in a study of cytomegalovirus exposure and HLA in healthy donors. In the PCR, 60 Vbeta and 13 Jbeta primers were used. Measured with immunoSEQ multiplex PCR; TCRdb has only the in-frame clones, and not every one. The sample consists of about 160,000 clones, about four fifths of them appearing once. Sequences were obtained from PBMCs. The receptors here all came from a woman between 50 and 59 years old in good health and CMV-seronegative.

This clone was seen a handful of times. This chain links TRBV4-3 with TRBJ1-1; D ambiguous. Germline V gives CDR1 LGHNA, CDR2 YSLEER. V lost 4 bases and J lost 6, with 21 bases in between. This CDR3 spans 16 amino acids. This chain's CDR3 is CASSRWAGIGWPEAFF. The DNA for the CDR3 is TGCGCCAGCAGCCGATGGGCGGGAATTGGTTGGCCTGAAGCTTTCTTT.

The chain joins TRBV7-3 to TRBJ2-2; TRBD1 might be the D (5 bases). In germline, CDR1 is SGHTA, CDR2 FQGTGA. This CDR3 contains 14 residues. V was cut by 1 base and J by 2 bases, with 5 bases left in between. CDR3 coding DNA: TGTGCCAGCAGCTTAAGGGGCAACACCGGGGAGCTGTTTTTT. Translated: CASSLRGNTGELFF.

This clone was found a few times. This chain uses TRBV7-3 with TRBJ2-7; tentatively, D is TRBD2 (6 bases). The V end was cut by 7 bases, the J end by 7 bases, with 20 bases between. This CDR3 is built from 14 residues. Germline lookup yields CDR1 SGHTA and CDR2 FQGTGA. DNA of the CDR3: TGTGCCAGCAACGGAGGGCAGGGAAGGGGAGAGCAGTACTTC. This translates into CASNGGQGRGEQYF.

This clone appeared a single time. This rearrangement joins TRBV11-2 to TRBJ2-2, with a weak D call TRBD2 (5 bases). Trimming removed 8 bases at V and 2 bases at J, with 15 bases between. CDR1 is SGHAT, CDR2 FQNNGV, per germline. CDR3 length equals 15 residues. CDR3 in DNA: TGTGCCAGCGCCTGGGAGAGAAGTAACACCGGGGAGCTGTTTTTT. Protein sequence: CASAWERSNTGELFF. The full variable domain, in which reference TRBV11-2 and TRBJ2-2 provide the parts outside the CDR3, is EAGVAQSPRYKIIEKRQSVAFWCNPISGHATLYWYQQILGQGPKLLIQFQNNGVVDDSQLPKDRFSAERLKGVDSTLKIQPAKLEDSAVYLCASAWERSNTGELFFGEGSRLTVL.

This chain uses TRBV5-6 with TRBJ2-7, with D perhaps matching TRBD2 (6 bases). The V and J ends lost 2 bases and 6 bases respectively, with 12 bases between them. The length of the CDR3 is 13 residues. From germline, CDR1 is SGHDT and CDR2 YYEEEE. The CDR3 bases are TGTGCCAGCAGCTTAGGACGGGGGTTCGAGCAGTACTTC. Its protein is CASSLGRGFEQYF.

The J gene is TRBJ2-1, the V gene TRBV5-1, with D perhaps TRBD2 (5 bases). The CDR3 sequence is 13 residues long. Germline CDR1 reads SGHRS; CDR2 reads YFSETQ. The V and J ends lost 2 bases and 9 bases respectively, with 12 bases between them. CDR3 in amino acids: CASSLGSLGEQFF. CDR3 DNA: TGCGCCAGCAGCTTAGGGAGTCTCGGTGAGCAGTTCTTC.

This clone was counted once. The genes are TRBV13 and TRBJ2-1; 7 positions agree with TRBD1. Germline CDR1 and CDR2: PRHDT and FYEKMQ (reference sequence). The length of the CDR3 is 16 residues. V gave up 5 bases and J gave up 0 bases; unmatched junction bases: 7. CDR3 protein: CASSTNRGPSYNEQFF. In nucleotides, the CDR3 is TGTGCCAGCAGCACCAACAGGGGTCCCTCCTACAATGAGCAGTTCTTC.

The J gene is TRBJ2-3, the V gene TRBV7-2; the match to TRBD1 covers 7 bases. Germline V gives CDR1 SGHTA, CDR2 FQGNSA. V was pared by 1 base and J by 2 bases, with 3 bases of the junction left unmatched. This CDR3 has 15 residues. The CDR3 region has the DNA TGTGCCAGCAGCTTAGGGGACAGACTCACAGATACGCAGTATTTT. Protein sequence: CASSLGDRLTDTQYF. The full variable domain, completed using reference TRBV7-2 and TRBJ2-3, is GAGVSQSPSNKVTEKGKDVELRCDPISGHTALYWYRQSLGQGLEFLIYFQGNSAPDKSGLPSDRFSAERTGGSVSTLTIQRTQQEDSAVYLCASSLGDRLTDTQYFGPGTRLTVL.

The chain employs TRBV5-8 and TRBJ2-3; 9 bases fit TRBD1. Germline CDR1 and CDR2: SGHTS and YDEGEE. The CDR3 length is 15 residues. V was pared by 4 bases and J by 3 bases, with 6 bases of the junction left unmatched. CDR3 DNA sequence: TGTGCCAGCAGCACGGGACAGGGAGGGACAGATACGCAGTATTTT. It encodes CASSTGQGGTDTQYF.

This rearrangement joins TRBV6-4 to TRBJ2-1; TRBD2 aligns across 7 bases. The germline CDR1 and CDR2 sequences are MRHNA and SNTAGT. This CDR3 region has 15 residues. J lost 4 bases, V lost 7 bases, and 10 bases had no gene match. This CDR3 reads CASMYGGRVYNEQFF. The CDR3 bases are TGTGCCAGCATGTACGGGGGGAGGGTGTACAATGAGCAGTTCTTC.